The clone carrying this TCR beta chain is judged medium-sized. Its target is unknown. Trimming removed 4 bases from V and 7 bases from J; junction bases left unmatched: 8. CDR1 is SGHRS, CDR2 YFSETQ, per germline. The CDR3 consists of 14 residues. The source of the sample is a study of CD8 T cells in ankylosing spondylitis. General study results and limits: According to the report, clones linked to the disease were significantly enriched in matched synovial fluid samples taken from ankylosing spondylitis patients. A TCR beta motif of 7 to 9 highly homologous variants seemed to mark ankylosing spondylitis blood. Peripheral blood held disease-linked clones only at relatively low frequency, and these were CD8+.

A quantitative 5'-RACE method, one with molecular barcodes, was used to make TCR beta libraries. TCRdb passed the 5' RACE reads through MiXCR, listing each CDR3 protein once. The sample lists fewer than 250,000 distinct CDR3 sequences; approximately 10% were seen once. The chain recombines TRBV5-1 with TRBJ1-5, with 7 bases identical to TRBD1. Sequencing was performed on blood, either unsorted or a sorted T cell fraction (not recorded which). The receptor was isolated from a male donor with ankylosing spondylitis or in good health (not recorded which). This CDR3 is CASSPTGLGQPQHF. The CDR3 DNA follows: TGCGCCAGCAGCCCGACAGGGTTAGGACAGCCCCAGCATTTT.